The 23 T cell receptor beta chains reported below all come from one sample, sequenced in a study of blood T cell repertoires in COVID-19. The table came from immunoSEQ multiplex PCR; TCRdb's copy has only in-frame clones and leaves some out. The table includes about 97,000 clones, around nine tenths detected once. Sequencing was done on a sample of peripheral blood. Receptors originate from a man in his forties or fifties with COVID-19, enrolled during active disease.

The chain has TRBV19 and TRBJ1-2; 7 nucleotides align to TRBD1. Germline loops: CDR1 LNHDA, CDR2 SQIVND (reference sequence). The CDR3 contains 12 residues. Trimming cost V 3 bases and J 13 bases; bases outside gene matches: 8. Written as DNA, the CDR3 is TGTGCCAGTAGTATCTCGACAGGGCAAGGCACCTTC. Protein product: CASSISTGQGTF.

This chain connects TRBV7-2 to TRBJ1-1; D is ambiguous. V was cut by 1 base and J by 0 bases, with 9 bases left in between. The CDR3 runs to 15 residues. From germline, CDR1 is SGHTA and CDR2 FQGNSA. CDR3 nucleotide sequence: TGTGCCAGCAGCTTAGGGGGAGTAATGAACACTGAAGCTTTCTTT. Translated: CASSLGGVMNTEAFF.

V is TRBV19 and J is TRBJ2-3, with D possibly being TRBD2 (7 bases). V shed 8 bases and J shed 4 bases, with 19 bases lying between them. Germline V gene lookup returns CDR1 LNHDA and CDR2 SQIVND (reference sequence). The CDR3 has 15 amino acids. For the CDR3, the DNA is TGTGCCAGTCGCGGTGGTGGGGGGGCAGCAGATACGCAGTATTTT. The encoded protein is CASRGGGGAADTQYF.

The chain carries TRBV5-1 and TRBJ2-1, with TRBD1 matching over 7 bases. Losses at the gene ends were 4 bases for V and 5 bases for J; bases not matched to a gene: 3. Germline-derived CDR1 and CDR2 are SGHRS and YFSETQ. The CDR3 loop spans 13 amino acids. CDR3 bases: TGCGCCAGCAGCCAAGACAGGGACAATGAGCAGTTCTTC. Translating gives CASSQDRDNEQFF.

This clone was found once. V usage is TRBV5-8 and J usage is TRBJ1-4; D gene unclear. The CDR3 consists of 15 residues. Per germline, CDR1 SGHTS and CDR2 YDEGEE. V was shortened by 5 bases and J by 5 bases, with 16 bases between the two germline ends. CDR3 coding DNA: TGTGCCAGCAGACCTCCCGGGATAGAGAATGAAAAACTGTTTTTT. Translated: CASRPPGIENEKLFF.

The chain joins TRBV25-1 to TRBJ1-2; a weak D match, TRBD1 (6 bases). CDR3 length: 13 residues. The germline V and J ends were trimmed by 4 bases and 8 bases, with 14 bases remaining between them. CDR1 and CDR2 (germline): MGHDK, SYGVNS. CDR3 bases: TGTGCCAGCAGTGCGCACACAGGGAGCGGCTACACCTTC. Its protein product is CASSAHTGSGYTF.

The genes are TRBV7-2 and TRBJ2-7, with D possibly TRBD2 on 6 matching bases. V gave up 2 bases and J gave up 0 bases, with 14 bases separating them. The CDR3 contains 16 residues. CDR1 and CDR2 (germline): SGHTA, FQGNSA. The CDR3: CASSLLAAGSSYEQYF. The CDR3 DNA is TGTGCCAGCAGCTTATTGGCGGCGGGGAGCTCCTACGAGCAGTACTTC.

The V gene is TRBV19, the J gene TRBJ1-5, with 11 bases fitting TRBD1. This CDR3 comprises 17 residues. Germline CDR1 reads LNHDA; CDR2 reads SQIVND (reference sequence). V lost 4 bases, J lost 0 bases, and 5 bases stayed unmatched. The CDR3: CASSTGQGAYSNQPQHF. For the CDR3, the DNA is TGTGCCAGTAGTACCGGACAGGGGGCTTATAGCAATCAGCCCCAGCATTTT.

The gene calls are TRBV18 and TRBJ2-3; D is possibly TRBD2 (7 bases). Germline V gene lookup returns CDR1 KGHSH and CDR2 LQKENI. V was trimmed by 0 bases and J by 7 bases, leaving 11 bases between them. The CDR3 runs 14 residues. The CDR3 sequence: CASSPPGGPYTQYF. The CDR3 DNA reads as TGTGCCAGCTCACCACCGGGGGGGCCCTATACGCAGTATTTT.

This clone was observed a single time. The chain has TRBV12-3 or TRBV12-4 and TRBJ1-4; TRBD1 might be the D (5 bases). The length of the CDR3 is 13 residues. V was shortened by 6 bases and J by 7 bases, with 12 bases between the two germline ends. DNA of the CDR3: TGTGCCAGCAGCCCCTGGGGCGTTGAAAAACTGTTTTTT. This translates into CASSPWGVEKLFF.

The chain recombines TRBV11-2 with TRBJ1-2; no clear D. Between the trimmed V and J ends, which lost 0 bases and 4 bases, there was a span of 9 bases. From germline, CDR1 is SGHAT and CDR2 FQNNGV. The CDR3 spans 14 residues. In nucleotides, the CDR3 is TGTGCCAGCAGCTTAGAGGTGGCTAGCTATGGCTACACCTTC. It translates to CASSLEVASYGYTF.

The gene calls are TRBV30 and TRBJ1-5, with D perhaps matching TRBD1 (5 bases). V was trimmed by 2 bases and J by 1 base, leaving 9 bases between them. This CDR3 is 14 amino acids long. Germline-derived CDR1 and CDR2 are GTSNPN and SVGIG (reference sequence). The CDR3 loop reads CAWSSRASNQPQHF. CDR3 sequence (DNA): TGTGCCTGGAGTTCCAGGGCCAGCAATCAGCCCCAGCATTTT.

The chain is built from TRBV4-3 and TRBJ2-3; 12 bases map to TRBD2. The germline gives CDR1 LGHNA, CDR2 YSLEER. The CDR3 spans 18 residues. J gave up 3 bases and V 0 bases, and 7 bases lay outside the gene matches. The CDR3 nucleotides read TGCGCCAGCAGCCAAGAAGTTTTACTAGCGGGGGGTACAGATACGCAGTATTTT. Translated: CASSQEVLLAGGTDTQYF.

This chain links TRBV27 with TRBJ1-1; D gene uncertain. The germline V gene encodes CDR1 MNHEY and CDR2 SMNVEV (reference sequence). The CDR3 length is 14 residues. Trimming removed 5 bases at V and 0 bases at J, with 10 bases between. CDR3 protein: CASSHTTLNTEAFF. The CDR3 DNA sequence: TGTGCCAGCAGTCATACGACTTTGAACACTGAAGCTTTCTTT.

The chain carries TRBV10-3 and TRBJ1-2; D is unclear. The CDR3 spans 12 residues. The V gene's germline CDR1 is ENHRY and CDR2 SYGVKD. With 2 bases removed from V and 2 bases from J, the gap between germline ends came to 3 bases. CDR3 amino acids: CAISEQNYGYTF. The CDR3 DNA reads as TGTGCCATCAGTGAGCAGAACTATGGCTACACCTTC.

CDR3 DNA sequence: TGTGCCAGCAGCCGCGAAACAGGGACTGGAAACACCATATATTTT. This encodes CASSRETGTGNTIYF. The chain employs TRBV3-1 (or the pseudogene TRBV3-2) and TRBJ1-3, with D possibly TRBD1 on 6 matching bases. This CDR3 is built from 15 residues. Germline CDR1 LGHDT, CDR2 YNNKEL (reference sequence). V gave up 4 bases and J gave up 2 bases, with 12 bases separating them.

The genes are TRBV6-6 and TRBJ1-5; TRBD1 is a possible D gene (5 bases). Germline V gene lookup returns CDR1 MNHNY and CDR2 SVGAGI (reference sequence). V lost 5 bases and J 2 bases, leaving 13 bases between the germline ends. This CDR3 comprises 15 residues. Written as DNA, the CDR3 is TGTGCCAGCAGTGGAGGGGCTGAGGGCAATCAGCCCCAGCATTTT. Translated, it gives CASSGGAEGNQPQHF.

The chain couples TRBV4-1 to TRBJ1-5; 8 nucleotides line up with TRBD1. The CDR3 consists of 16 residues. Germline-derived CDR1 and CDR2 are MGHRA and YSYEKL. V dropped 2 bases and J dropped 4; count of bases not matched to a gene: 7. CDR3 nucleotides: TGCGCCAGCAGCCAAACCTGGACAGGGACGAATCAGCCCCAGCATTTT. Its translation is CASSQTWTGTNQPQHF.

This clone was recorded only once. The chain joins TRBV2 to TRBJ2-1, with TRBD2 matching over 7 bases. Germline V lookup: CDR1 SNHLY, CDR2 FYNNEI. V trimming: 8 bases; J trimming: 4 bases; junction bases outside the gene matches: 8. This CDR3 contains 14 residues. The CDR3: CASGRDYLYNEQFF. As DNA, the CDR3 is TGTGCCAGCGGCCGGGACTACCTATACAATGAGCAGTTCTTC.

The gene calls are TRBV5-1 and TRBJ1-4; 10 positions agree with TRBD1. Germline CDR1 reads SGHRS; CDR2 reads YFSETQ. The CDR3 has 14 amino acids. After removal of 4 bases from V and 6 bases from J, the junction contained 3 bases not matched to a gene. The DNA of the CDR3 is TGCGCCAGCAGCCTGACAGGGGGCTATGAAAAACTGTTTTTT. Translation gives CASSLTGGYEKLFF.

The J gene is TRBJ1-1, the V gene TRBV9; the D gene is possibly TRBD1 (6 bases). The CDR3 is 16 residues long. Germline loops: CDR1 SGDLS, CDR2 YYNGEE. Trimming took 2 bases from V and 3 from J, leaving 17 bases between them. The CDR3 bases are TGTGCCAGCAGCGTGGGTACAGGGTTGGTCTACACTGAAGCTTTCTTT. This codes for CASSVGTGLVYTEAFF.

The rearrangement joins TRBV3-1 (or the pseudogene TRBV3-2) to TRBJ1-2, with D perhaps TRBD1 (6 bases). The CDR3 length is 12 residues. The germline V gene has CDR1 LGHDT and CDR2 YNNKEL (reference sequence). V was clipped by 7 bases and J by 9 bases, with 15 bases between them. The CDR3 is CASTLAGASYTF. The CDR3 nucleotides read TGTGCCAGCACACTAGCGGGGGCAAGCTACACCTTC.

V usage is TRBV5-1 and J usage is TRBJ2-6, with TRBD2 matching 12 bases. This CDR3 spans 19 amino acids. Germline CDR1 and CDR2: SGHRS and YFSETQ. J was trimmed by 0 bases and V by 4 bases; bases with no gene match: 8. The CDR3 region is CASSQFGLAGNSGANVLTF. For the CDR3, the DNA is TGCGCCAGCAGCCAATTCGGACTAGCGGGAAACTCTGGGGCCAACGTCCTGACTTTC.